One and the same sample provided the 18 T cell receptor beta chains below, sequenced in a study of CD8 T cells in ankylosing spondylitis (dated by TCRdb to about 2017). Library creation used 5' RACE. Sequencing was performed on an Illumina HiSeq 2500. TCRdb reprocessed the public reads (quality trimming at Q25 with fastp, clone calling with MiXCR) and kept in-frame beta chains. Entries that share a CDR3 protein sequence are merged under the most common genes and DNA. Recorded for this sample are about 69,000 distinct CDR3 sequences; less than 6% of them occurred a single time. The ten largest clonotypes hold about 2.2% of the sample. The specimen sequenced was blood, either unsorted or a sorted T cell fraction (not recorded which). Receptors were obtained from a male donor with ankylosing spondylitis or in good health (not recorded which).

This clonotype showed up many times. The V and J genes are TRBV5-1 and TRBJ1-1, with D possibly matching TRBD1 (5 bases). Germline CDR1 and CDR2: SGHRS and YFSETQ. V lost 0 bases and J 7 bases, leaving 10 bases between the germline ends. The CDR3 extends over 13 amino acids. In DNA form, the CDR3 reads TGCGCCAGCAGCTTGGAAGGGGCAGATGAAGCTTTCTTT. Translating gives CASSLEGADEAFF.

This clonotype showed up many times. The chain joins TRBV29-1 to TRBJ2-2; tentative D call: TRBD2 (7 bases). Germline loops: CDR1 SQVTM, CDR2 ANQGSEA. The CDR3 length is 14 residues. V lost 3 bases, J lost 2 bases, and 10 bases lay in between. In DNA form, the CDR3 reads TGCAGCGTTGACGGGGGGCTCAACACCGGGGAGCTGTTTTTT. Its protein is CSVDGGLNTGELFF.

This clonotype was detected ten times or more. The rearrangement joins TRBV15 to TRBJ2-7; weak D call: TRBD2 (6 bases). This CDR3 comprises 16 residues. V dropped 0 bases and J dropped 5 bases, with 17 bases sitting between them. Germline V gene lookup returns CDR1 LNHNV and CDR2 YYDKDF (reference sequence). CDR3 amino acids: CATSRDLLATVDEQYF. The CDR3, as DNA: TGTGCCACCAGCAGAGATCTCCTAGCGACGGTAGACGAGCAGTACTTC.

As regards this clonotype: A much larger clonotype is one base distant, so this may be a read error. This chain connects TRBV29-1 to TRBJ2-1, with TRBD2 as a possible D gene (6 bases). The V gene's germline CDR1 is SQVTM and CDR2 ANQGSEA. The V gene lost 5 bases and the J gene lost 8 bases, with 19 bases spanning the gap. This CDR3 has 14 amino acids. The CDR3 region is CSVSGTPTIDEQFF. CDR3 nucleotide sequence: TGCAGCGTTTCCGGGACTCCAACCATCGATGAGCAGTTCTTC.

This clonotype was seen at least ten times. The CDR3 DNA follows: TGTGCCAGCAGCTTAACGGGCCTAGGTAGAGAGACCCAGTACTTC. Protein: CASSLTGLGRETQYF. The chain couples TRBV7-3 to TRBJ2-5; D remains unclear. Trimming stripped 0 bases from V and 4 bases from J, with 12 bases between. This CDR3 comprises 15 residues. Germline CDR1 SGHTA, CDR2 FQGTGA.

The sample holds many counts of this clonotype. The chain couples TRBV28 to TRBJ1-2; 7 positions match TRBD1. CDR1 MDHEN and CDR2 SYDVKM come from the germline V gene. The CDR3 has 13 amino acids. J was trimmed by 5 bases and V by 8 bases; bases with no gene match: 8. CDR3 amino acids: CASLQGLFYGYTF. Here the CDR3 DNA reads TGTGCCAGCCTACAGGGGCTTTTTTATGGCTACACCTTC.

This clonotype was counted ten times or more. The chain uses TRBV6-1 and TRBJ1-4, with TRBD1 identical over 7 bases. Germline-derived CDR1 and CDR2 are MNHNS and SASEGT. After removal of 0 bases from V and 7 bases from J, the junction contained 5 bases not matched to a gene. The CDR3 runs 15 residues. The CDR3 protein is CASSEAGGASEKLFF. The CDR3 nucleotides read TGTGCCAGCAGTGAAGCAGGGGGCGCCTCTGAAAAACTGTTTTTT.

The genes are TRBV20-1 and TRBJ1-5; no definite D call. Germline CDR1 and CDR2: DFQATT and SNEGSKA (reference sequence). The CDR3 runs to 14 residues. Trimming left V 3 bases short and J 4 bases short, with 13 bases between. The CDR3 nucleotides are TGCAGTGCTAGTCCGCCTTCTGGGAATCAGCCCCAGCATTTT. It encodes CSASPPSGNQPQHF.

This clonotype has a count of ten or more. The rearrangement uses TRBV12-3 or TRBV12-4 and TRBJ1-4, with unresolved D. The CDR3 runs 14 residues. V was trimmed by 6 bases and J by 4 bases, leaving 12 bases between them. The CDR3 DNA is TGTGCCAGCAGCTCACAGTTGGTTAATGAAAAACTGTTTTTT. Translating gives CASSSQLVNEKLFF.

This clonotype was observed many times. This chain joins TRBV6-2 or TRBV6-3 and TRBJ2-7; D gene unclear. The CDR3 is 13 amino acids. V was pared by 0 bases and J by 6 bases, with 9 bases between. CDR1 and CDR2 (germline): MNHEY, SVGEGT. The DNA of the CDR3 is TGTGCCAGCAGTTACTCGACCGGGCTCGAGCAGTACTTC. Translating it yields CASSYSTGLEQYF.

This clonotype has ten or more counts. CDR3 DNA: TGCGCCAGCAGCCAAGTAAGAGGGGGGGGCAGCGCTGAGCAGTTCTTC. It is translated as CASSQVRGGGSAEQFF. The gene calls are TRBV4-1 and TRBJ2-1, with D possibly TRBD2 on 7 matching bases. The CDR3 contains 16 residues. Germline-derived CDR1 and CDR2 are MGHRA and YSYEKL. V was clipped by 1 base and J by 9 bases, with 19 bases between them.

This clonotype was seen just once. A read error may explain this, as a much larger clone is one base away. The chain joins TRBV10-3 to TRBJ2-5; 7 bases fit TRBD1. Germline V gives CDR1 ENHRY, CDR2 SYGVKD. Unmatched junction bases numbered 8, after V lost 10 bases and J lost 3 bases. This CDR3 is built from 13 residues. The CDR3 loop reads CANTRDSEETQYF. The CDR3 DNA sequence: TGTGCCAACACCCGGGACAGCGAAGAGACCCAGTACTTC.

This clonotype was counted at least ten times. The V call is TRBV2, the J call TRBJ2-7, with 8 bases lining up with TRBD2. The CDR3 is made up of 14 amino acids. V trimming: 7 bases; J trimming: 3 bases; junction bases outside the gene matches: 8. CDR1 and CDR2 from the germline V gene are SNHLY and FYNNEI. This chain's CDR3 is CASTSPAGGYEQYF. CDR3 nucleotide sequence: TGTGCCAGCACCTCTCCCGCGGGGGGCTACGAGCAGTACTTC.

This clonotype has at least ten counts. This rearrangement joins TRBV20-1 to TRBJ1-1, with TRBD1 matching over 8 bases. V trimming: 1 base; J trimming: 4 bases; junction bases outside the gene matches: 14. The CDR3 totals 17 residues. Germline V gene sequence: CDR1 DFQATT, CDR2 SNEGSKA (reference sequence). CDR3 sequence reads: CSARAPWTGSLVTEAFF. In nucleotides, the CDR3 is TGCAGTGCTAGAGCCCCTTGGACAGGGTCTTTGGTCACTGAAGCTTTCTTT.

This clonotype was seen many times. The gene calls are TRBV18 and TRBJ1-5; D unresolved. V dropped 0 bases and J dropped 6 bases, with 6 bases sitting between them. This CDR3 spans 13 amino acids. Germline V gene lookup returns CDR1 KGHSH and CDR2 LQKENI. The chain's CDR3 is CASSPPGSQPQHF. The CDR3 region has the DNA TGTGCCAGCTCACCACCGGGAAGTCAGCCCCAGCATTTT.

The rearrangement uses TRBV5-1 and TRBJ2-7, with D possibly TRBD2 on 6 matching bases. This CDR3 is built from 15 residues. The germline gives CDR1 SGHRS, CDR2 YFSETQ. Trimming removed 0 bases from V and 5 bases from J, with 15 bases in between. CDR3 sequence: CASSLGGVNGDEQYF. The CDR3 bases are TGCGCCAGCAGCTTGGGGGGGGTTAACGGCGACGAGCAGTACTTC.

The CDR3 bases are TGCAGTGCTTCCTTCCGGGACATTAGCACAGATACGCAGTATTTT. Encoded protein: CSASFRDISTDTQYF. This chain links TRBV20-1 with TRBJ2-3; tentatively, D is TRBD1 (6 bases). Germline V lookup: CDR1 DFQATT, CDR2 SNEGSKA (reference sequence). V shed 5 bases and J shed 0 bases, with 15 bases lying between them. The CDR3 length is 15 residues.

This clonotype was found many times. V is TRBV5-1 and J is TRBJ1-2; TRBD1 is a possible D gene (5 bases). Trimming removed 7 bases at V and 4 bases at J, with 20 bases between. CDR1 and CDR2 from the germline V gene are SGHRS and YFSETQ. CDR3 size: 15 residues. In DNA form, the CDR3 reads TGCGCCAGCCCAAACCGGGACCCTGTGGGCTATGGCTACACCTTC. Amino acid sequence: CASPNRDPVGYGYTF.